Following are 14 T cell receptor beta chains from one sample sequenced in a study of control samples from healthy donors and cancer patients. Repertoires were generated with immunoSEQ multiplex PCR, while TCRdb's copy carries only in-frame clones and drops some. The data hold 150,000 to 200,000 clones, with 85% to 90% observed a single time. The sequenced material came from blood. The receptor source for this set is a woman in her forties or fifties in good health.

V is TRBV20-1 and J is TRBJ1-4, with no clear D. V lost 3 bases to trimming and J lost 8 bases, with 13 bases between them. The CDR3 has 13 amino acids. Looked up from germline, CDR1 is DFQATT and CDR2 is SNEGSKA (reference sequence). The CDR3 DNA follows: TGCAGTGCTAGTGCGGCAGGTAGAGAAAAACTGTTTTTT. Translation gives CSASAAGREKLFF.

This chain connects TRBV6-4 to TRBJ1-2; 8 bases fit TRBD1. Germline V gives CDR1 MRHNA, CDR2 SNTAGT. The trim removed 0 bases at V and 7 bases at J, leaving 7 bases unmatched. The CDR3 spans 15 residues. CDR3 loop: CASSDSTGAWGGYTF. The DNA of the CDR3 is TGTGCCAGCAGTGACTCGACAGGGGCTTGGGGTGGCTACACCTTC.

V and J are TRBV29-1 and TRBJ2-5, with 7 nucleotides matching TRBD2. V trimming: 7 bases; J trimming: 2 bases; junction bases outside the gene matches: 7. The CDR3 has 13 amino acids. Looked up from germline, CDR1 is SQVTM and CDR2 is ANQGSEA. The CDR3 DNA is TGCAGCGACCTCCTAGCGGATCAAGAGACCCAGTACTTC. It encodes CSDLLADQETQYF.

The V and J genes are TRBV19 and TRBJ2-1; possibly TRBD1 or TRBD2 for D (6 bases each). The CDR3 is 16 residues long. Germline values: CDR1 LNHDA, CDR2 SQIVND (reference sequence). Trimming pared 3 bases from V and 12 bases from J, leaving 24 bases between. In DNA, the CDR3 is TGTGCCAGTAGTATCTACGAGGGGGGCCCCCCCCTTGGGCAGTTCTTC. Its protein product is CASSIYEGGPPLGQFF.

This chain uses TRBV7-2 with TRBJ2-1; 7 bases fit TRBD1. V trimming: 5 bases; J trimming: 3 bases; junction bases outside the gene matches: 4. Looked up from germline, CDR1 is SGHTA and CDR2 is FQGNSA. The CDR3 is 14 residues long. The CDR3 loop is CASSEQGLYNEQFF. Here the CDR3 DNA reads TGTGCCAGCAGCGAACAGGGGCTCTACAATGAGCAGTTCTTC.

J is TRBJ1-6 and V is TRBV7-9; D not certain. Germline V gives CDR1 SEHNR, CDR2 FQNEAQ (reference sequence). Trimming stripped 5 bases from V and 7 bases from J, with 15 bases between. The CDR3 has 15 amino acids. Here the CDR3 DNA reads TGTGCCAGCAGCCCACCGTGGACGGGGAATTCACCCCTCCACTTT. Translation: CASSPPWTGNSPLHF.

The J gene is TRBJ2-7, the V gene TRBV7-9; D ambiguous. CDR3 length: 13 residues. The V end lost 7 bases, the J end lost 1 base, and 11 bases lay between the germline ends. The germline CDR1 and CDR2 sequences are SEHNR and FQNEAQ (reference sequence). CDR3 region: CASTRTVSYEQYF. DNA of the CDR3: TGTGCCAGCACCCGGACGGTTTCCTACGAGCAGTACTTC.

The chain carries TRBV14 and TRBJ1-3; no reliable D call. The CDR3 contains 13 residues. CDR1 SGHDN and CDR2 FVKESK come from the germline V gene. V was clipped by 4 bases and J by 7 bases, with 11 bases between them. CDR3 amino acids: CASSRSRGNTIYF. CDR3 nucleotide sequence: TGTGCCAGCAGCCGAAGCCGGGGTAACACCATATATTTT. Variable domain in full (rest from reference TRBV14 and TRBJ1-3): EAGVTQFPSHSVIEKGQTVTLRCDPISGHDNLYWYRRVMGKEIKFLLHFVKESKQDESGMPNNRFLAERTGGTYSTLKVQPAELEDSGVYFCASSRSRGNTIYFGEGSWLTVV.

This clone was detected only a few times. The chain uses TRBV28 and TRBJ1-1; maybe TRBD1 (5 bases). The length of the CDR3 is 14 residues. V gave up 7 bases and J gave up 2 bases, with 14 bases separating them. The germline CDR1 and CDR2 sequences are MDHEN and SYDVKM. The chain's CDR3 is CASTPGSSNTEAFF. The CDR3 nucleotides are TGTGCCAGCACCCCAGGGAGTAGTAACACTGAAGCTTTCTTT.

The J gene is TRBJ2-2, the V gene TRBV7-2, with TRBD1 matching 7 bases. The length of the CDR3 is 18 residues. Per germline, CDR1 SGHTA and CDR2 FQGNSA. V was clipped by 2 bases and J by 6 bases; unmatched bases: 15. CDR3 sequence reads: CASSLRTGYNPRAGELFF. CDR3 coding DNA: TGTGCCAGCAGCTTAAGGACAGGATATAACCCAAGGGCCGGGGAGCTGTTTTTT.

This clone was counted once. The CDR3 DNA is TGCAGCGTTGTTAGCGGCGACACCATATATTTT. Amino acids: CSVVSGDTIYF. The rearrangement links TRBV29-1 to TRBJ1-3; D is unclear. Germline CDR1 and CDR2: SQVTM and ANQGSEA. V dropped 4 bases and J dropped 8 bases, with 9 bases sitting between them. The CDR3 is made up of 11 amino acids.

This sequence joins TRBV7-2 and TRBJ2-5; tentatively, D is TRBD2 (6 bases). Trimming pared 0 bases from V and 6 bases from J, leaving 11 bases between. Germline V gene data show CDR1 as SGHTA and CDR2 as FQGNSA. The CDR3 contains 14 residues. The CDR3 loop is CASSLAGEVKTQYF. The CDR3 region has the DNA TGTGCCAGCAGCTTAGCGGGGGAGGTGAAGACCCAGTACTTC.

This rearrangement joins TRBV15 to TRBJ1-1; 9 nucleotides line up with TRBD1. CDR1 is LNHNV, CDR2 YYDKDF, per germline (reference sequence). This CDR3 spans 13 amino acids. The ends lost 8 bases at V and 3 bases at J; junction bases unmatched: 4. CDR3 coding DNA: TGTGCCACCGGGGACAGGGATTACACTGAAGCTTTCTTT. Its translation is CATGDRDYTEAFF. The entire variable domain, with the rest obtained from reference TRBV15 and TRBJ1-1, is as follows: DAMVIQNPRYQVTQFGKPVTLSCSQTLNHNVMYWYQQKSSQAPKLLFHYYDKDFNNEADTPDNFQSRRPNTSFCFLDIRSPGLGDTAMYLCATGDRDYTEAFFGQGTRLTVV.

The sample holds one count of this clone. The chain recombines TRBV10-3 with TRBJ2-7; 11 bases match TRBD1. The CDR3 has 15 residues. The trim removed 5 bases at V and 6 bases at J, leaving 9 bases unmatched. CDR1 ENHRY and CDR2 SYGVKD come from the germline V gene. The CDR3 DNA follows: TGTGCCATCAGTCCCGCGGAGGACAGGGGGCCCGAGCAGTACTTC. This translates into CAISPAEDRGPEQYF.